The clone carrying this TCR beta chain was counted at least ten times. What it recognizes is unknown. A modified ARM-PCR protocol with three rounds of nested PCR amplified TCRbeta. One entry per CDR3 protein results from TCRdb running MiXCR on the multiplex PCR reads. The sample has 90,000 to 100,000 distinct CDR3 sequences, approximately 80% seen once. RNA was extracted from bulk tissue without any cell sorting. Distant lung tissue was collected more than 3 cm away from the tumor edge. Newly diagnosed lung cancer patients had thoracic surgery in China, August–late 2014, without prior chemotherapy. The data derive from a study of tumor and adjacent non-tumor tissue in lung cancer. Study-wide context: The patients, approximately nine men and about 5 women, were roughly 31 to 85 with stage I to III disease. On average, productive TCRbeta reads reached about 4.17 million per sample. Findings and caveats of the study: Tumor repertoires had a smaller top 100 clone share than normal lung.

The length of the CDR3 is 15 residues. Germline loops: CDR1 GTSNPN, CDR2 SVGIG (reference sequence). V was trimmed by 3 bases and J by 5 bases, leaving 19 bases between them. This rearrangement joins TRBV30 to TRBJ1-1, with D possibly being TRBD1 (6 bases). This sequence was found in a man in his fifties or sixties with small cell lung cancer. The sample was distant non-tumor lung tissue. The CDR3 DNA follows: TGTGCCTGGAGACGCCCTCAGGGGTCCCGAACTGAAGCTTTCTTT. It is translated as CAWRRPQGSRTEAFF.